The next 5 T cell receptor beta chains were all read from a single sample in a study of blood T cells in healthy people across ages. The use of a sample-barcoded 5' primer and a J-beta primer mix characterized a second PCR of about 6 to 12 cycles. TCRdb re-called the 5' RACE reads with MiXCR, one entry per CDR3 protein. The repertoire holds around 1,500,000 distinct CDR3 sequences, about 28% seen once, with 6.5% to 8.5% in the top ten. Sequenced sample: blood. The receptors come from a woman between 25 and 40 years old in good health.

CDR3 in DNA: TGTGCCAGCAGCTTTTGGTCGAACACTGAAGCTTTCTTT. Translation gives CASSFWSNTEAFF. The rearrangement links TRBV7-3 to TRBJ1-1; D gene uncertain. The CDR3 runs 13 residues. CDR1 and CDR2 from the germline V gene are SGHTA and FQGTGA. Trimming took 3 bases from V and 1 from J, leaving 6 bases between them. The entire variable domain, with the rest obtained from reference TRBV7-3 and TRBJ1-1, is as follows: GAGVSQTPSNKVTEKGKYVELRCDPISGHTALYWYRQSLGQGPEFLIYFQGTGAADDSGLPNDRFFAVRPEGSVSTLKIQRTERGDSAVYLCASSFWSNTEAFFGQGTRLTVV.

DNA of the CDR3: TGCAGTGCTACCGGGGGGGACAGGGGGTCGACAGATACGCAGTATTTT. Translation gives CSATGGDRGSTDTQYF. The chain employs TRBV20-1 and TRBJ2-3; 11 nucleotides align to TRBD1. This CDR3 region has 16 residues. V was pared by 4 bases and J by 3 bases, with 9 bases of the junction left unmatched. Looked up from germline, CDR1 is DFQATT and CDR2 is SNEGSKA (reference sequence).

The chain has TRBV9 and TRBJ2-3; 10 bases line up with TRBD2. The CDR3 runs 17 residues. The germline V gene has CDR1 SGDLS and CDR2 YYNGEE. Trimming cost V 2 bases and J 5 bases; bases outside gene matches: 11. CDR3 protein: CASSVGASGSGLDTQYF. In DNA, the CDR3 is TGTGCCAGCAGCGTGGGGGCTAGCGGGAGCGGCTTAGATACGCAGTATTTT.

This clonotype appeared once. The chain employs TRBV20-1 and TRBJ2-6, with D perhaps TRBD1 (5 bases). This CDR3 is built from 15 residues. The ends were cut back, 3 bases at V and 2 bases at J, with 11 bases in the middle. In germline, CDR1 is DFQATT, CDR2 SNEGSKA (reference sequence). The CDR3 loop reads CSASGAMTGANVLTF. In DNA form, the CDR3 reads TGCAGTGCTAGTGGGGCGATGACTGGGGCCAACGTCCTGACTTTC.

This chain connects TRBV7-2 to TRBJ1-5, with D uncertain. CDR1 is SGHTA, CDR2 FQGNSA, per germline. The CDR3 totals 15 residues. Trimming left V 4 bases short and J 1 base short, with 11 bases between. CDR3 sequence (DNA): TGTGCCAGCAGCTCTCAGATACTAAGCAATCAGCCCCAGCATTTT. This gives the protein CASSSQILSNQPQHF. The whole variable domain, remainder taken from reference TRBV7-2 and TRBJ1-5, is GAGVSQSPSNKVTEKGKDVELRCDPISGHTALYWYRQSLGQGLEFLIYFQGNSAPDKSGLPSDRFSAERTGGSVSTLTIQRTQQEDSAVYLCASSSQILSNQPQHFGDGTRLSIL.